This T cell receptor (beta chain) came from a study of cytomegalovirus exposure and HLA in healthy donors. Researchers ran the PCR with 60 Vbeta and 13 Jbeta primers. Profiling relied on immunoSEQ multiplex PCR, and the TCRdb table lists in-frame clones only, not all of them. This table holds 90,000 to 130,000 clones, roughly 86% found once. V lost 1 base, J lost 1 base, and 11 bases lay in between. The CDR3 runs 15 residues. The V gene's germline CDR1 is SGHRS and CDR2 YFSETQ. The sequenced sample consisted of PBMCs. This sequence joins TRBV5-1 and TRBJ2-5; maybe TRBD2 (5 bases). The source of this sequence is a man in his forties or fifties in good health and CMV-seronegative. Written as DNA, the CDR3 is TGCGCCAGCAGCTTGTATGGCAGCGGCCAAGAGACCCAGTACTTC. As protein: CASSLYGSGQETQYF. Looking up the rest from reference TRBV5-1 and TRBJ2-5 gives the full variable domain: KAGVTQTPRYLIKTRGQQVTLSCSPISGHRSVSWYQQTPGQGLQFLFEYFSETQRNKGNFPGRFSGRQFSNSRSEMNVSTLELGDSALYLCASSLYGSGQETQYFGPGTRLLVL.